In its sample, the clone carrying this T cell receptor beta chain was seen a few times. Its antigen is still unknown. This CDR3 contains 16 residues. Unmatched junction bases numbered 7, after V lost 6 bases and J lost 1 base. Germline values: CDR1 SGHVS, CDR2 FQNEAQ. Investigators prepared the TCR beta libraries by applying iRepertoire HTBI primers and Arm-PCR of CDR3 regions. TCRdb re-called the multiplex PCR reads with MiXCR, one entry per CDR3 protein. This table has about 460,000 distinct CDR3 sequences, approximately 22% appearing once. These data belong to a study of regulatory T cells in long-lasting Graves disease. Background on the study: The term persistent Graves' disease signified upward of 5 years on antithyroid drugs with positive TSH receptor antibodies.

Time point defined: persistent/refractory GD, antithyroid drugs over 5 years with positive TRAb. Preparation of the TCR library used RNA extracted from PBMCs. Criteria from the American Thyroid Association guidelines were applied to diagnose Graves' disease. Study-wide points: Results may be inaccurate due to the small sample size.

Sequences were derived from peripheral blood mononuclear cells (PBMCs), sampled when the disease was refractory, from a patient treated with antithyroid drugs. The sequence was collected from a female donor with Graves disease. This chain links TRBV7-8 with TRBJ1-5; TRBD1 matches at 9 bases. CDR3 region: CASRQTGGGSNQPQHF. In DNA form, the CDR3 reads TGTGCCAGCAGGCAAACAGGGGGCGGGAGCAATCAGCCCCAGCATTTT.